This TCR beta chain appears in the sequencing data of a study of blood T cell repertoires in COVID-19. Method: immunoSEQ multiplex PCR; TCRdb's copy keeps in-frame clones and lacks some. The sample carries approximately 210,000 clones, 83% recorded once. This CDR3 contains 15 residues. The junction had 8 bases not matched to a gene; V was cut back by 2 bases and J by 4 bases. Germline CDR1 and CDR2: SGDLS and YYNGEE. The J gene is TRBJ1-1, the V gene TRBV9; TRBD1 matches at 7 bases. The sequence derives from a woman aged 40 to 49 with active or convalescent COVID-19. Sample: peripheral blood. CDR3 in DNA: TGTGCCAGCAGCGTGAGAGGGGGCTGGGGCACTGAAGCTTTCTTT. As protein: CASSVRGGWGTEAFF.